Below, 4 T cell receptor beta chains from the same sample are listed, as sequenced in a study of blood T cells in healthy people across ages. The second PCR ran about 6 to 12 cycles with a sample-barcoded 5' primer and J-beta primers. MiXCR, run by TCRdb on the 5' RACE reads, gives a single entry per CDR3 protein. The repertoire includes about 780,000 distinct CDR3 sequences, around 50% of them detected once, and 18% sits in the top ten. Material for sequencing was blood. These receptors were collected from a man older than 75 in good health.

This clonotype occurred many times. V usage is TRBV29-1 and J usage is TRBJ2-3, with TRBD1 matching over 7 bases. The CDR3 is 14 residues long. V gave up 7 bases and J gave up 0 bases; unmatched junction bases: 7. Germline V lookup: CDR1 SQVTM, CDR2 ANQGSEA. CDR3 sequence: CSGRQGFSTDTQYF. As DNA, the CDR3 is TGCAGCGGTCGACAGGGTTTCAGCACAGATACGCAGTATTTT.

This clonotype was found a few times. The chain has TRBV5-1 and TRBJ1-5; 10 bases align to TRBD1. CDR3 length equals 17 residues. Germline assignment: CDR1 SGHRS and CDR2 YFSETQ. With V trimmed by 4 bases and J by 1 base, 8 bases remained unmatched. CDR3 residues: CASSAGTGAGSNQPQHF. DNA of the CDR3: TGCGCCAGCAGCGCCGGGACAGGGGCTGGCAGCAATCAGCCCCAGCATTTT.

In its sample, this clonotype was seen a few times. The chain links TRBV20-1 to TRBJ2-4, with D hard to call. Matching the DNA end better, TRBJ2-7 makes the J call doubtful. The CDR3 has 12 residues. Germline lookup yields CDR1 DFQATT and CDR2 SNEGSKA (reference sequence). CDR3 residues: CSAREPVSEQYF. CDR3 nucleotides: TGCAGTGCTAGAGAACCAGTTTCCGAGCAGTACTTC.

This clonotype was detected only a few times. This chain uses TRBV29-1 with TRBJ2-1, with TRBD2 matching 10 bases. Germline CDR1 SQVTM, CDR2 ANQGSEA. This CDR3 spans 13 amino acids. With V trimmed by 4 bases and J by 4 bases, 1 base remained unmatched. CDR3 loop: CSVGSGRYNEQFF. CDR3 DNA: TGCAGCGTTGGTAGCGGGAGGTACAATGAGCAGTTCTTC.